This paragraph covers one T cell receptor beta chain sequence. This sample was included in a study of shared clonotypes between healthy human individuals. Terminally differentiated effector memory CD45RA+ cells were excluded from the naive CD8 cells, which were CD45RO-negative and positively selected for CCR7. Trimming pared 5 bases from V and 0 bases from J, leaving 14 bases between. Germline lookup yields CDR1 SGHNT and CDR2 YYREEE (reference sequence). CDR3 length: 16 amino acids. This table comes from immunoSEQ multiplex PCR, and its TCRdb copy is limited to in-frame clones, with some not included. The sample has more than 550,000 clones, approximately 90% seen once; the top ten hold approximately 25%.

The source of this sequence is a man aged 25 to 40 in good health. The sample was naive CD8+ T cells sorted from blood. The chain joins TRBV5-4 to TRBJ1-4; maybe TRBD1 (6 bases). CDR3 DNA sequence: TGTGCCAGCAGTCGCGCGCAGGGGTCAACTAATGAAAAACTGTTTTTT. The encoded protein is CASSRAQGSTNEKLFF.